The 2 T cell receptor beta chains below come from one sample, sequenced in a study of blood T cell repertoires in COVID-19 (dated by TCRdb to the early 2020s). The library was built by means of the immunoSEQ multiplex PCR assay. In TCRdb, the immuneACCESS table is reduced to in-frame sequences with V and J assigned. These tables do not hold every clone; where another copy was compared, an unresolved V gene accounts for under half, and the others remain unexplained. The sample includes 140,000 to 150,000 clones, with about 83% observed a single time. 8.6% of the sample is taken by the ten largest. Sequencing was carried out using peripheral blood. All receptors derive from a woman aged 45-65 years with active or convalescent COVID-19.

The chain combines TRBV5-1 with TRBJ1-1, with D possibly TRBD1 on 6 matching bases. Deletions cut 3 bases from V and 3 bases from J, with 12 bases between. The CDR3 loop spans 14 amino acids. The germline CDR1 and CDR2 sequences are SGHRS and YFSETQ. The CDR3 here is CASSSGTRYTEAFF. The CDR3 DNA reads TGCGCCAGCAGCTCAGGGACACGGTACACTGAAGCTTTCTTT. Supplemented by reference TRBV5-1 and TRBJ1-1, the full variable domain reads KAGVTQTPRYLIKTRGQQVTLSCSPISGHRSVSWYQQTPGQGLQFLFEYFSETQRNKGNFPGRFSGRQFSNSRSEMNVSTLELGDSALYLCASSSGTRYTEAFFGQGTRLTVV.

V usage is TRBV4-3 and J usage is TRBJ1-2; D gene ambiguous. The CDR3 totals 18 residues. Germline V CDR1 and CDR2: LGHNA, YSLEER. V gave up 1 base and J gave up 3 bases, with 21 bases separating them. CDR3 residues: CASSQGDLHNEDYYGYTF. CDR3 in DNA: TGCGCCAGCAGCCAAGGAGACCTCCATAACGAGGATTACTATGGCTACACCTTC.